Below are 22 T cell receptor beta chains sequenced from a single sample in a study of blood T cell repertoires in COVID-19. TCRdb's table, derived via immunoSEQ multiplex PCR, lists solely in-frame clones and lacks some. The sample includes a few hundred thousand clones, around 87% of them seen just once. The sample consisted of peripheral blood. All receptors come from a woman aged 45-65 years with acute or convalescent COVID-19.

The chain couples TRBV5-1 to TRBJ1-4; 10 bases line up with TRBD1. Trimming at V came to 1 base and at J to 6 bases, leaving 3 bases not matched to a gene. Germline V lookup: CDR1 SGHRS, CDR2 YFSETQ. The CDR3 has 15 amino acids. The CDR3 region is CASSLFGTGDEKLFF. As DNA, the CDR3 is TGCGCCAGCAGCTTGTTTGGGACAGGGGATGAAAAACTGTTTTTT.

The gene calls are TRBV28 and TRBJ1-5, with TRBD1 identical over 9 bases. This CDR3 region has 16 residues. V dropped 5 bases and J dropped 5; count of bases not matched to a gene: 10. Germline CDR1 and CDR2: MDHEN and SYDVKM. CDR3 sequence: CASSQTTGGPDQPQHF. The CDR3 DNA follows: TGTGCCAGCAGTCAGACAACAGGGGGCCCAGATCAGCCCCAGCATTTT.

This sequence joins TRBV2 and TRBJ2-1; 8 nucleotides agree with TRBD1. The CDR3 loop spans 15 amino acids. V shed 4 bases and J 0 bases; nucleotides not matched to a gene: 2. Germline lookup yields CDR1 SNHLY and CDR2 FYNNEI. This chain's CDR3 is CASSGTGGSYNEQFF. CDR3 bases: TGTGCCAGCAGTGGAACAGGGGGCTCCTACAATGAGCAGTTCTTC. Based on the CDR3 plus reference TRBV2 and TRBJ2-1, the full variable domain is EPEVTQTPSHQVTQMGQEVILRCVPISNHLYFYWYRQILGQKVEFLVSFYNNEISEKSEIFDDQFSVERPDGSNFTLKIRSTKLEDSAMYFCASSGTGGSYNEQFFGPGTRLTVL.

The rearrangement links TRBV9 to TRBJ2-1; 12 positions match TRBD2. Germline V gene data show CDR1 as SGDLS and CDR2 as YYNGEE. Trimming cost V 4 bases and J 4 bases; bases outside gene matches: 6. The CDR3 is 16 residues long. CDR3 sequence (DNA): TGTGCCAGCAGCTTCGGGCTAGCGGGAGGGTACAATGAGCAGTTCTTC. Translation: CASSFGLAGGYNEQFF.

The chain is built from TRBV5-5 and TRBJ1-1, with D possibly being TRBD1 (6 bases). Germline assignment: CDR1 SGHKS and CDR2 YYEKEE (reference sequence). Between the trimmed V and J ends, which lost 4 bases and 3 bases, there was a span of 13 bases. This CDR3 comprises 14 residues. The CDR3 bases are TGTGCCAGCAGCGATACAGGGAGGGACACTGAAGCTTTCTTT. Amino acids: CASSDTGRDTEAFF.

The chain joins TRBV6-2 or TRBV6-3 to TRBJ2-7; possible D gene TRBD1, 5 bases. The V end lost 2 bases, the J end lost 0 bases, and 11 bases lay between the germline ends. CDR3 length equals 15 residues. The germline V gene encodes CDR1 MNHEY and CDR2 SVGEGT. This chain's CDR3 is CASSYGAGSSYEQYF. CDR3 sequence (DNA): TGTGCCAGCAGTTACGGGGCAGGAAGCTCCTACGAGCAGTACTTC.

The CDR3 coding sequence is TGTGCCAGCAGCTTGAGGCTAGCGGCCCACAATGAGCAGTTCTTC. As protein: CASSLRLAAHNEQFF. This chain links TRBV5-4 with TRBJ2-1; 7 bases are a match to TRBD2. The ends lost 1 base at V and 5 bases at J; junction bases unmatched: 6. CDR1 is SGHNT, CDR2 YYREEE, per germline (reference sequence). This CDR3 has 15 amino acids.

This chain uses TRBV7-8 with TRBJ2-7; D is unresolved. Germline V gene data show CDR1 as SGHVS and CDR2 as FQNEAQ. The CDR3 has 11 residues. V was shortened by 5 bases and J by 3 bases, with 5 bases between the two germline ends. CDR3 in amino acids: CASSLLYEQYF. The CDR3 DNA reads as TGTGCCAGCAGCCTCCTCTACGAGCAGTACTTC. Drawing the rest from reference TRBV7-8 and TRBJ2-7, the complete variable domain is GAGVSQSPRYKVAKRGQDVALRCDPISGHVSLFWYQQALGQGPEFLTYFQNEAQLDKSGLPSDRFFAERPEGSVSTLKIQRTQQEDSAVYLCASSLLYEQYFGPGTRLTVT.

The gene calls are TRBV7-9 and TRBJ2-1; D possibly corresponds to TRBD2 (5 bases). The CDR3 totals 15 residues. V was pared by 0 bases and J by 0 bases, with 6 bases between. From germline, CDR1 is SEHNR and CDR2 FQNEAQ (reference sequence). This CDR3 reads CASSLAGSSYNEQFF. DNA of the CDR3: TGTGCCAGCAGCTTAGCGGGGAGCTCCTACAATGAGCAGTTCTTC.

The chain has TRBV10-3 and TRBJ2-3, with 8 bases matching TRBD1. V was clipped by 2 bases and J by 1 base; unmatched bases: 5. The CDR3 has 16 amino acids. In germline, CDR1 is ENHRY, CDR2 SYGVKD. CDR3 protein: CAISERPGGGTDTQYF. For the CDR3, the DNA is TGTGCCATCAGTGAGCGGCCAGGGGGCGGCACAGATACGCAGTATTTT.

In this sample, this clone turned up a few times. The V call is TRBV6-5, the J call TRBJ1-1; D may be TRBD1 (5 bases). Germline lookup yields CDR1 MNHEY and CDR2 SVGAGI. The CDR3 is 13 residues long. With 4 bases removed from V and 4 bases from J, the gap between germline ends came to 10 bases. The CDR3 region is CASSFQGGTEAFF. CDR3 nucleotides: TGTGCCAGCAGTTTTCAGGGAGGCACTGAAGCTTTCTTT.

There are a few counts of this clone. This chain uses TRBV5-4 with TRBJ2-5; unclear D gene. V dropped 2 bases and J dropped 0 bases, with 5 bases sitting between them. The CDR3 is 13 amino acids. The germline gives CDR1 SGHNT, CDR2 YYREEE (reference sequence). CDR3 coding DNA: TGTGCCAGCAGCTTCCAGGACCAAGAGACCCAGTACTTC. Protein sequence: CASSFQDQETQYF.

This rearrangement joins TRBV4-2 to TRBJ2-1; D unclear. V lost 0 bases and J 9 bases, leaving 15 bases between the germline ends. CDR3 length: 15 amino acids. In germline, CDR1 is LGHNA, CDR2 YNFKEQ. CDR3 in DNA: TGTGCCAGCAGCCAAGAGACGCGGTTACAAGGTGAGCAGTTCTTC. Translated: CASSQETRLQGEQFF.

The chain is built from TRBV6-5 and TRBJ1-3; D is possibly TRBD1 (6 bases). There are 14 residues in the CDR3. V was trimmed by 2 bases and J by 5 bases, leaving 10 bases between them. Germline-derived CDR1 and CDR2 are MNHEY and SVGAGI. CDR3: CASSYAGGRNTIYF. The CDR3 DNA is TGTGCCAGCAGTTACGCGGGGGGCCGAAACACCATATATTTT.

This clone was observed a single time. The V and J genes are TRBV7-9 and TRBJ1-4; the match to TRBD1 covers 9 bases. Trimming removed 2 bases from V and 8 bases from J; junction bases left unmatched: 6. This CDR3 is 15 amino acids long. Looked up from germline, CDR1 is SEHNR and CDR2 is FQNEAQ (reference sequence). The CDR3 is CASSLRRTGAEKLFF. DNA of the CDR3: TGTGCCAGCAGCTTAAGGAGGACAGGGGCCGAAAAACTGTTTTTT.

This clone occurred a few times. This chain uses TRBV7-2 with TRBJ1-5; 7 nucleotides align to TRBD1. The CDR3 sequence is 16 residues long. Germline-derived CDR1 and CDR2 are SGHTA and FQGNSA. V shed 2 bases and J 5 bases; nucleotides not matched to a gene: 9. The CDR3 region has the DNA TGTGCCAGCAGCTTAAGGGGGAGGCAGGGGGATCAGCCCCAGCATTTT. It specifies CASSLRGRQGDQPQHF.

V gene TRBV20-1 combines with J gene TRBJ2-2; 7 bases line up with TRBD2. Trimming at V came to 3 bases and at J to 4 bases, leaving 11 bases not matched to a gene. The length of the CDR3 is 16 residues. The V gene's germline CDR1 is DFQATT and CDR2 SNEGSKA (reference sequence). The CDR3: CSASSVRAGFTGELFF. The CDR3 DNA sequence: TGCAGTGCTAGTTCTGTGAGAGCGGGATTCACCGGGGAGCTGTTTTTT.

J is TRBJ1-2 and V is TRBV7-2; 7 bases map to TRBD1. Germline V gives CDR1 SGHTA, CDR2 FQGNSA. CDR3 size: 15 residues. V shed 5 bases, J shed 4 bases, and the junction held 10 bases outside the gene matches. CDR3: CASSPDTGVAYGYTF. Written as DNA, the CDR3 is TGTGCCAGCAGCCCCGATACAGGGGTAGCCTATGGCTACACCTTC.

The chain carries TRBV3-1 (or the pseudogene TRBV3-2) and TRBJ2-7; no clear D gene. V was shortened by 2 bases and J by 0 bases, with 17 bases between the two germline ends. The CDR3 covers 17 residues. CDR1 is LGHDT, CDR2 YNNKEL, per germline (reference sequence). The CDR3 loop reads CASSQTLSPLSSYEQYF. The CDR3 DNA sequence: TGTGCCAGCAGCCAAACTTTGTCACCCCTGAGCTCCTACGAGCAGTACTTC.

The V call is TRBV7-9, the J call TRBJ1-2; D call uncertain. V was clipped by 3 bases and J by 4 bases, with 12 bases between them. In germline, CDR1 is SEHNR, CDR2 FQNEAQ (reference sequence). This CDR3 is built from 14 residues. CDR3 in amino acids: CASSFGRPFYGYTF. CDR3 bases: TGTGCCAGCAGCTTCGGCAGGCCTTTCTATGGCTACACCTTC. The full variable domain, with the rest looked up from reference TRBV7-9 and TRBJ1-2, is DTGVSQNPRHKITKRGQNVTFRCDPISEHNRLYWYRQTLGQGPEFLTYFQNEAQLEKSRLLSDRFSAERPKGSFSTLEIQRTEQGDSAMYLCASSFGRPFYGYTFGSGTRLTVV.

The V call is TRBV27, the J call TRBJ1-1; the D gene is possibly TRBD1 (6 bases). This CDR3 comprises 14 residues. V was pared by 4 bases and J by 5 bases, with 14 bases between. The germline V gene encodes CDR1 MNHEY and CDR2 SMNVEV (reference sequence). The CDR3 sequence: CASSWGGRGTEAFF. In DNA form, the CDR3 reads TGTGCCAGCAGTTGGGGGGGGCGGGGTACTGAAGCTTTCTTT.

J is TRBJ1-5 and V is TRBV4-2; TRBD1 might be the D (6 bases). Trimming cost V 0 bases and J 2 bases, with 11 bases left between them. In germline, CDR1 is LGHNA, CDR2 YNFKEQ. This CDR3 comprises 16 residues. The CDR3 loop reads CASSQEEGVRNQPQHF. CDR3 bases: TGTGCCAGCAGCCAAGAAGAGGGGGTTCGCAATCAGCCCCAGCATTTT.